This is a list of T cell receptor beta chains from one sample in a study of breast tumors, draining lymph nodes, adjacent tissues. Using its own MiXCR run on the multiplex PCR reads, TCRdb lists one record per CDR3 protein. Found here are approximately 60,000 distinct CDR3 sequences, around 60% of them singletons; the top ten hold around 20%. The specimen sequenced was breast tumor tissue. The receptors stem from a female donor with breast cancer. Some clones in this sample may be carry-over from other donors' samples. CDR3s include the opening cysteine and the closing phenylalanine or tryptophan. The D gene is left open where the match is weak. Clone size appears in some rows only: once, few, many, or a class for an expanded clone.

D: TRBD1
J: TRBJ1-6
V: TRBV5-1
size: .
length: 14
CDR3: CASSPGQVLGALHF
DNA: TGCGCCAGCAGCCCGGGACAGGTCCTTGGTGCCCTCCACTTT

D: TRBD2
J: TRBJ2-5
V: TRBV10-3
size: .
length: 15
CDR3: CAISENSRGGRAQYF
DNA: TGTGCCATCAGCGAGAATAGCAGGGGCGGGAGGGCCCAGTACTTC

D: .
J: TRBJ2-5
V: TRBV15
size: .
length: 13
CDR3: CATSRAGAETQYF
DNA: TGTGCCACCAGCAGGGCTGGAGCAGAGACCCAGTACTTC

D: .
J: TRBJ2-2
V: TRBV27
size: .
length: 17
CDR3: CASSLQSREQYFGELFF
DNA: .

D: TRBD2
J: TRBJ2-3
V: TRBV6-5
size: many
length: 15
CDR3: CASSHRAGDTDTQYF
DNA: TGTGCCAGCAGTCACCGGGCGGGAGACACAGATACGCAGTATTTT

D: .
J: TRBJ1-1
V: TRBV7-9
size: .
length: 14
CDR3: CASMPGHTNTEAFF
DNA: TGTGCCAGCATGCCGGGACACACGAACACTGAAGCTTTCTTT

D: TRBD2
J: TRBJ2-1
V: TRBV2
size: medium-sized
length: 15
CDR3: CASSEGLAGSGEQFF
DNA: TGTGCCAGCAGTGAGGGGCTAGCGGGGTCCGGTGAGCAGTTCTTC

D: TRBD2
J: TRBJ2-1
V: TRBV29-1
size: .
length: 15
CDR3: CSVEQTSGRDNEQFF
DNA: TGCAGCGTTGAGCAGACTAGCGGGAGAGATAATGAGCAGTTCTTC

D: TRBD1
J: TRBJ2-7
V: TRBV5-1
size: few
length: 13
CDR3: CASSRGQGSEQYF
DNA: TGCGCCAGCAGCAGGGGACAGGGGTCCGAGCAGTACTTC

D: .
J: TRBJ2-5
V: TRBV10-2
size: few
length: 13
CDR3: CASSDGLQETQYF
DNA: TGCGCCAGCAGTGACGGGCTTCAAGAGACCCAGTACTTC

D: .
J: TRBJ2-3
V: TRBV20-1
size: .
length: 14
CDR3: CSARGQYDTDTQYF
DNA: TGCAGTGCTAGAGGACAATACGACACAGATACGCAGTATTTT

D: .
J: TRBJ1-2
V: TRBV7-2
size: .
length: 12
CDR3: CASREGGNGYTF
DNA: TGTGCCAGCAGGGAAGGAGGGAATGGCTACACCTTC

D: .
J: TRBJ2-5
V: TRBV7-2
size: many
length: 14
CDR3: CASKEGYLQETQYF
DNA: TGTGCCAGCAAGGAGGGCTACCTCCAAGAGACCCAGTACTTC

D: TRBD2
J: TRBJ2-7
V: TRBV29-1
size: .
length: 13
CDR3: CSLSSGDTYEQYF
DNA: TGCAGCTTGTCTAGCGGGGACACCTACGAGCAGTACTTC

D: TRBD1
J: TRBJ1-6
V: TRBV19
size: .
length: 15
CDR3: CASSPYGTGGSPLHF
DNA: TGTGCCAGTAGTCCCTACGGGACAGGGGGATCACCCCTCCACTTT

D: .
J: TRBJ2-1
V: TRBV25-1
size: few
length: 15
CDR3: CASSDPSRGNNEQFF
DNA: TGTGCCAGCAGTGACCCTTCCCGGGGGAACAATGAGCAGTTCTTC

D: .
J: TRBJ2-3
V: TRBV25-1
size: .
length: 14
CDR3: CACTPSRYTDTQYF
DNA: TGTGCCTGCACCCCTAGCCGCTACACAGATACGCAGTATTTT

D: .
J: TRBJ1-1
V: TRBV30
size: few
length: 13
CDR3: CAHSGQVNTEAFF
DNA: TGTGCCCATTCCGGCCAGGTGAACACTGAAGCTTTCTTT

D: .
J: TRBJ2-7
V: TRBV4-1
size: many
length: 15
CDR3: CASSQERGHSYEQYF
DNA: TGCGCCAGCAGCCAAGAAAGGGGCCACTCCTACGAGCAGTACTTC

D: .
J: TRBJ1-4
V: TRBV7-3
size: .
length: 15
CDR3: CASSLTGRSNEKLFF
DNA: TGTGCCAGCAGCTTAACAGGACGGAGTAATGAAAAACTGTTTTTT

D: .
J: TRBJ1-1
V: TRBV9
size: many
length: 14
CDR3: CASSAGDRINEAFF
DNA: TGTGCCAGCAGCGCCGGAGACAGGATTAATGAAGCTTTCTTT

D: TRBD2
J: TRBJ2-7
V: TRBV20-1
size: many
length: 15
CDR3: CSARRLAGSYSEQYF
DNA: TGCAGTGCTAGACGGTTAGCGGGATCTTACTCCGAGCAGTACTTC

D: .
J: TRBJ1-2
V: TRBV20-1
size: .
length: 15
CDR3: CSARKGGLRTYGYTF
DNA: TGCAGTGCTAGAAAGGGGGGCCTCCGGACCTATGGCTACACCTTC

D: .
J: TRBJ2-5
V: TRBV7-7
size: .
length: 10
CDR3: CASSVEAQYF
DNA: TGTGCTAGCAGCGTAGAGGCCCAGTACTTC

D: .
J: TRBJ2-2
V: TRBV5-1
size: many
length: 12
CDR3: CASSHNTGELFF
DNA: TGCGCCAGCAGCCACAACACCGGGGAGCTGTTTTTT

D: TRBD2
J: TRBJ2-1
V: TRBV20-1
size: .
length: 16
CDR3: CSARFTSGGSYNEQFF
DNA: TGCAGTGCTAGATTCACTAGCGGGGGGTCCTACAATGAGCAGTTCTTC

D: .
J: TRBJ2-5
V: TRBV11-2
size: .
length: 14
CDR3: CASSLDARQETQYF
DNA: TGTGCCAGCAGCTTAGACGCCCGCCAAGAGACCCAGTACTTC

D: TRBD1
J: TRBJ2-1
V: TRBV7-8
size: .
length: 15
CDR3: CASSSGGASYNEQFF
DNA: TGTGCCAGCTCCTCAGGGGGCGCGTCCTACAATGAGCAGTTCTTC

D: .
J: TRBJ2-1
V: TRBV12-3/TRBV12-4
size: many
length: 14
CDR3: CASRERASYNEQFF
DNA: TGTGCCAGCAGGGAGAGAGCTTCCTACAATGAGCAGTTCTTC

D: TRBD2
J: TRBJ2-5
V: TRBV4-1
size: many
length: 19
CDR3: CASSQGGAATSGGRETQYF
DNA: TGCGCCAGCAGCCAAGGGGGGGCCGCGACTAGCGGGGGTCGGGAGACCCAGTACTTC

D: .
J: TRBJ2-1
V: TRBV5-1
size: .
length: 16
CDR3: CASSSTLKDADNEQFF
DNA: TGCGCCAGCAGTTCGACGTTGAAGGATGCGGACAATGAGCAGTTCTTC

D: TRBD1
J: TRBJ1-5
V: TRBV19
size: .
length: 14
CDR3: CASSTDRFNQPQHF
DNA: TGTGCCAGTAGTACGGACAGGTTCAATCAGCCCCAGCATTTT

D: TRBD2
J: TRBJ2-4
V: TRBV20-1
size: many
length: 15
CDR3: CSATKGTRGQNIQYF
DNA: TGCAGTGCGACTAAGGGGACTAGAGGGCAAAACATTCAGTACTTC

D: .
J: TRBJ2-3
V: TRBV9
size: .
length: 16
CDR3: CASSVEVGGLGDTQYF
DNA: TGTGCCAGCAGCGTAGAGGTGGGGGGGCTCGGAGATACGCAGTATTTT

D: .
J: TRBJ1-1
V: TRBV7-9
size: many
length: 15
CDR3: CASSPTQGRYTEAFF
DNA: TGTGCCAGCAGCCCCACGCAGGGACGATACACTGAAGCTTTCTTT

D: TRBD1
J: TRBJ2-1
V: TRBV3-1
size: many
length: 12
CDR3: CASQRGPNEQFF
DNA: TGTGCCAGCCAGAGGGGGCCCAATGAGCAGTTCTTC

D: TRBD1
J: TRBJ2-7
V: TRBV11-2
size: many
length: 14
CDR3: CASSLNRGVYEQYF
DNA: TGTGCCAGCAGCTTAAACAGGGGGGTGTACGAGCAGTACTTC

D: .
J: TRBJ2-5
V: TRBV20-1
size: many
length: 13
CDR3: CSAPETSLETQYF
DNA: TGCAGTGCCCCCGAAACTAGCTTGGAGACCCAGTACTTC

D: .
J: TRBJ1-3
V: TRBV29-1
size: .
length: 14
CDR3: CSVMGVGSGNTIYF
DNA: TGCAGCGTGATGGGGGTCGGGAGTGGAAACACCATATATTTT

D: .
J: TRBJ2-5
V: TRBV5-1
size: many
length: 14
CDR3: CASSWAGGQETQYF
DNA: TGCGCCAGCAGCTGGGCAGGCGGGCAAGAGACCCAGTACTTC

D: .
J: TRBJ1-1
V: TRBV6-1
size: .
length: 10
CDR3: CASGFAEAFF
DNA: TGTGCCAGTGGGTTTGCTGAAGCTTTCTTT

D: TRBD1
J: TRBJ2-7
V: TRBV20-1
size: .
length: 16
CDR3: CSAAPGRQGVTYEQYF
DNA: TGCAGTGCCGCCCCGGGCAGACAGGGTGTTACCTACGAGCAGTACTTC